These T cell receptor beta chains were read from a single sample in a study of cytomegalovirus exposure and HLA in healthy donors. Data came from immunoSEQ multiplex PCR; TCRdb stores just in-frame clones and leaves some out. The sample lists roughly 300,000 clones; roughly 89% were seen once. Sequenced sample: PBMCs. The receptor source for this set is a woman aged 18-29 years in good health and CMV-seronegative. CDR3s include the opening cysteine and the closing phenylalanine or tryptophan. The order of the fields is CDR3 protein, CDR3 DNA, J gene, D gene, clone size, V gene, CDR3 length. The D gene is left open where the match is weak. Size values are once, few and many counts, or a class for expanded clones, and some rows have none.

cdr3_aa: CASNPGQKDYEQYF
cdr3_nt: TGTGCCAGCAATCCGGGACAGAAAGACTACGAGCAGTACTTC
j_call: TRBJ2-7
d_call: TRBD1
clone_size: -
v_call: TRBV9
cdr3_length: 14

cdr3_aa: CASSDDTNNEQFF
cdr3_nt: TGTGCCAGCAGCGATGACACGAACAATGAGCAGTTCTTC
j_call: TRBJ2-1
d_call: -
clone_size: -
v_call: TRBV6-5
cdr3_length: 13

cdr3_aa: CASSVDPGQVNGANTEAFF
cdr3_nt: TGTGCCAGCAGCGTGGACCCGGGACAGGTAAACGGGGCGAACACTGAAGCTTTCTTT
j_call: TRBJ1-1
d_call: TRBD1
clone_size: -
v_call: TRBV9
cdr3_length: 19

cdr3_aa: CASSPRGQSSYEQYF
cdr3_nt: TGTGCCAGCAGCCCTAGAGGACAGTCCTCCTACGAGCAGTACTTC
j_call: TRBJ2-7
d_call: -
clone_size: -
v_call: TRBV9
cdr3_length: 15

cdr3_aa: CASSASLAGLETQYF
cdr3_nt: TGTGCCAGCAGTGCGTCACTAGCGGGACTTGAGACCCAGTACTTC
j_call: TRBJ2-5
d_call: TRBD2
clone_size: -
v_call: TRBV27
cdr3_length: 15

cdr3_aa: CASSFTSGQYNEQFF
cdr3_nt: TGTGCCAGCAGCTTCACTAGCGGCCAATACAATGAGCAGTTCTTC
j_call: TRBJ2-1
d_call: TRBD2
clone_size: once
v_call: TRBV11-3
cdr3_length: 15

cdr3_aa: CASSQAGRTQYF
cdr3_nt: TGTGCCAGCAGTCAGGCGGGGAGGACCCAGTACTTC
j_call: TRBJ2-5
d_call: -
clone_size: -
v_call: TRBV6-5
cdr3_length: 12

cdr3_aa: CASSTPPLYYEQYF
cdr3_nt: TGTGCCAGCAGCACACCGCCGCTTTACTACGAGCAGTACTTC
j_call: TRBJ2-7
d_call: -
clone_size: -
v_call: TRBV11-2
cdr3_length: 14

cdr3_aa: CASSSSTSAEETQYF
cdr3_nt: TGTGCCAGCAGTTCCTCCACTAGCGCGGAAGAGACCCAGTACTTC
j_call: TRBJ2-5
d_call: TRBD2
clone_size: -
v_call: TRBV6-5
cdr3_length: 15

cdr3_aa: CSVNVIARSSYNEQFF
cdr3_nt: TGCAGCGTTAACGTTATAGCGAGAAGCTCCTACAATGAGCAGTTCTTC
j_call: TRBJ2-1
d_call: -
clone_size: -
v_call: TRBV29-1
cdr3_length: 16

cdr3_aa: CASSYSSTNEKLFF
cdr3_nt: TGTGCCAGCAGTTACTCTTCTACTAATGAAAAACTGTTTTTT
j_call: TRBJ1-4
d_call: -
clone_size: -
v_call: TRBV6-5
cdr3_length: 14

cdr3_aa: CASSEGSYGYTF
cdr3_nt: TGTGCCAGCAGTGAAGGCTCTTATGGCTACACCTTC
j_call: TRBJ1-2
d_call: -
clone_size: -
v_call: TRBV25-1
cdr3_length: 12

cdr3_aa: CASSFDSSTDTQYF
cdr3_nt: TGCGCCAGCAGCTTCGACTCTAGCACAGATACGCAGTATTTT
j_call: TRBJ2-3
d_call: -
clone_size: -
v_call: TRBV5-1
cdr3_length: 14

cdr3_aa: CASSETTSQDTQYF
cdr3_nt: TGTGCCAGCAGCGAAACGACTAGCCAAGATACGCAGTATTTT
j_call: TRBJ2-3
d_call: TRBD2
clone_size: -
v_call: TRBV9
cdr3_length: 14